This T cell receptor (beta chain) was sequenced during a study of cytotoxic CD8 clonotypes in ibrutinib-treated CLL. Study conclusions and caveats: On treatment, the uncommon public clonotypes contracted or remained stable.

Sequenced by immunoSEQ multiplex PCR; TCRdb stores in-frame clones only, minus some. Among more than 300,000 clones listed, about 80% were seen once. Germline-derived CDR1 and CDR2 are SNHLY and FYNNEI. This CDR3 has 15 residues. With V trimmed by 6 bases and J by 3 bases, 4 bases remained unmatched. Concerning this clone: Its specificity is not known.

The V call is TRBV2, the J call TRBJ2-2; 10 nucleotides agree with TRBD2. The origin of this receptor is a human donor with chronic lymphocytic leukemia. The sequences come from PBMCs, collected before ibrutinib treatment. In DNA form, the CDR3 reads TGTGCCAGCAGAATGACTAGCGGGTACACCGGGGAGCTGTTTTTT. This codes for CASRMTSGYTGELFF.